The subject of this entry is one T cell receptor beta chain. The antigen is unknown. Treatment defined: oral pan-JAK inhibitor, 5-10 mg twice daily. The investigators collected lesional scalp punch biopsies and peripheral blood from alopecia areata patients. The sample originates from a study of CD8+ T cells in alopecia areata. Study-level findings and limits: Scalp and blood samples kept many expanded lesional clones throughout tofacitinib. Normal scalp had lower clonality than lesional scalp, with alopecia totalis/universalis lesions showing this most strongly. Sequencing of scalp samples also captures resident alphabeta T cells of normal skin.

This CDR3 has 14 amino acids. The V end lost 5 bases, the J end lost 1 base, and 12 bases lay between the germline ends. The germline CDR1 and CDR2 sequences are SGHTA and FQGNSA. cDNA reverse transcribed from extracted RNA served as the sequencing template. Profiled with immunoSEQ multiplex PCR; TCRdb holds only in-frame clones, not every one. The profile shows 180,000 or so clones, 58% of them singletons. The sequence was obtained from a human donor with alopecia areata. The input for sequencing was CD4+ T cells sorted from blood, taken at week 24, from a patient treated with tofacitinib. The gene calls are TRBV7-2 and TRBJ2-7; a weak D match, TRBD1 (6 bases). Here the CDR3 DNA reads TGTGCCAGCAGCCAAGGGGACATTTCCTACGAGCAGTACTTC. This encodes CASSQGDISYEQYF.